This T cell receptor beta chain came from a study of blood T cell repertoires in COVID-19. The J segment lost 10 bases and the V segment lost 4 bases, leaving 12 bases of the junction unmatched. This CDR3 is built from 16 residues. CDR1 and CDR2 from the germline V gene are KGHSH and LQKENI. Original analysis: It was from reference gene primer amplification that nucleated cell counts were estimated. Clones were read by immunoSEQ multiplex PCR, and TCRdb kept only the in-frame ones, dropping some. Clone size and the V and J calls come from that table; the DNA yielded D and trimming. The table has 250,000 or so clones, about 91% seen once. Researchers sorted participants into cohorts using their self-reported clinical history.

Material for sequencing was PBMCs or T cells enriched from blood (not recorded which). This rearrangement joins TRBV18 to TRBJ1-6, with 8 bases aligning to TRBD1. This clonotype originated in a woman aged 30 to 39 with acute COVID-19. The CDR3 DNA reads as TGTGCCAGCTCACGGGTGGCAGGGGGCGCAGGATCACCCCTCCACTTT. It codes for CASSRVAGGAGSPLHF.